A selection of T cell receptor beta chains follows, all from one sample in a study of blood T cell repertoires in COVID-19. Sequenced by immunoSEQ multiplex PCR; TCRdb stores in-frame clones only, minus some. The data contain about 240,000 clones, more than 80% of them seen just once; the ten biggest clones take up 7.5%. The sample consisted of peripheral blood. These receptors were taken from a woman at least 80 years old with COVID-19, enrolled during active disease. The CDR3 runs from the conserved cysteine through the conserved F or W.

j_gene,v_gene,CDR3aa
TRBJ2-7,TRBV28,CASSFSLGLAGVRLTYEQYF
TRBJ1-5,TRBV19,CASSIDRGSNQPQHF
TRBJ1-2,TRBV18,CASSPRRGDGYTF
TRBJ2-1,TRBV2,CATIWRGNNHNEQFF
TRBJ1-2,TRBV2,CARARQSNYGYTF
TRBJ1-2,TRBV9,CASSARQGANYGYTF
TRBJ1-6,TRBV30,CAWTSDRPDSPLHF
TRBJ2-3,TRBV29-1,CSVEDQDRGYTDTQYF
TRBJ2-4,TRBV9,CASSVDGAKNIQYF
TRBJ1-1,TRBV27,CASTLVWGYTEAFF
TRBJ2-2,TRBV7-2,CASSPRQGQFANTGELFF
TRBJ2-7,TRBV28,CASSSVLYEQYF
TRBJ1-4,TRBV20-1,CSASPRLATNEKLFF
TRBJ2-3,TRBV24-1,CATSGTSGSTDTQYF
TRBJ2-7,TRBV4-2,CASSSIGYEQYF
TRBJ1-5,TRBV3-1/TRBV3-2,CASSHEGDQPQHF
TRBJ1-4,TRBV5-6,CASSFGQGNEKLFF
TRBJ2-3,TRBV11-2,CASSFTGSTDTQYF
TRBJ1-6,TRBV9,CASSVGSGDSPLHF
TRBJ2-7,TRBV6-2/TRBV6-3,CASSYSMQVVRQYF
TRBJ1-1,TRBV19,CASSELLSTEAFF
TRBJ1-4,TRBV7-9,CASSLAATGTGNEKLFF
TRBJ2-4,TRBV2,CASSRQGARENIQYF
TRBJ2-7,TRBV6-5,CASSTFDWESYEQYF
TRBJ2-1,TRBV6-5,CATQPGAFYNEQFF
TRBJ1-1,TRBV9,CASSGPGRTEAFF
TRBJ2-1,TRBV28,CASTLGLARPNPFF